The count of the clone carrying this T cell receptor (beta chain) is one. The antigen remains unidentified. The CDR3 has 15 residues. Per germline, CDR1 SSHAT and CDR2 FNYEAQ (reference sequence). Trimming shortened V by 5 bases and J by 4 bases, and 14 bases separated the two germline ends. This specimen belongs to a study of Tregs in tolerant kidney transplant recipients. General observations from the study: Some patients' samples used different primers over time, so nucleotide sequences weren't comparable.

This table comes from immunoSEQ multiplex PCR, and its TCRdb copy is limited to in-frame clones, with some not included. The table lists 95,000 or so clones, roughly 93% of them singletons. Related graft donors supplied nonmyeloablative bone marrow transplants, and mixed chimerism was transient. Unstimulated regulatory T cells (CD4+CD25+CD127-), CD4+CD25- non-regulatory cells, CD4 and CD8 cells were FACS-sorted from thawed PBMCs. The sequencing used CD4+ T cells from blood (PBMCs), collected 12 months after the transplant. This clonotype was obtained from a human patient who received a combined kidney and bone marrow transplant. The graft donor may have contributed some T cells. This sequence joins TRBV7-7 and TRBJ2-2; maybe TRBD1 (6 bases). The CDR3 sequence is CASSPRAGVTGELFF. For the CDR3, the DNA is TGTGCCAGCAGCCCTAGGGCAGGGGTCACCGGGGAGCTGTTTTTT.